Listed here is a single T cell receptor (beta chain). This CDR3 comprises 19 residues. Losses at the gene ends were 0 bases for V and 2 bases for J; bases not matched to a gene: 12. This entry comes from a study of blood T cell repertoires in COVID-19. About the study: Samples taken during acute and convalescent COVID-19 were collected in the United States, Italy and Spain.

Original processing methods: Estimated nucleated cell counts came from reference gene primer amplification. The table came from immunoSEQ multiplex PCR; TCRdb's copy has only in-frame clones and leaves some out. Clone size and the V and J calls come from that table; the DNA yielded D and trimming. The sample holds approximately 670,000 clones; just under 90% are singletons and the top ten take 0.2% to 0.3%. The TCR comes from a woman aged 18-29 years with acute or convalescent COVID-19. The source material was peripheral blood. The rearrangement uses TRBV23-1 and TRBJ2-1; TRBD1 matches 8 bases. TRBV23-1 is annotated as an ORF whose role is uncertain. CDR3 DNA sequence: TGCGCCAGCAGTCAATCAGCAGGGGGCCACGGAGAACCCTACAATGAGCAGTTCTTC. This codes for CASSQSAGGHGEPYNEQFF.